This T cell receptor beta chain was recorded in a study of CD8 T cells in ankylosing spondylitis. Study findings and constraints: According to the report, clones linked to the disease were significantly enriched in matched synovial fluid samples taken from ankylosing spondylitis patients.

As to this clonotype: The antigen remains unidentified. One end of the junction does not line up with germline, which may come from a read error.

The authors made TCR beta libraries by quantitative 5'-RACE with molecular barcodes. TCRdb processed the 5' RACE reads anew with MiXCR; each CDR3 protein has one entry. The data show about 310,000 distinct CDR3 sequences, with about 20% seen just once and roughly 3.6% held by the top ten. The CDR3 extends over 14 amino acids. CDR1 and CDR2 (germline): MGHDK, SYGVNS. The sequence was obtained from a female donor with ankylosing spondylitis or in good health (not recorded which). This chain links TRBV25-1 with TRBJ1-2; 7 nucleotides line up with TRBD1. Sequencing input: blood, either unsorted or a sorted T cell fraction (not recorded which). The CDR3 spells CASIEGDRARGYTF. CDR3 sequence (DNA): TGTGCCAGCATTGAAGGTGACAGGGCCCGCGGCTACACCTTC.